This T cell receptor (beta chain) is from a study of CD8+CD57+ T cells in acquired aplastic anemia. The study, taken as a whole, reports: It was found that more than 25 CD8+ CDR3 sequences were shared between patients and controls.

CDR3 length: 17 amino acids. CDR1 is SGHVS and CDR2 is FQNEAQ in the germline V gene. About this clonotype itself: Its matching antigen is unknown. A read error is possible here, since a much larger clone lies one base away.

Both TCR beta VDJ combination and CDR3 sequence profiling were carried out. Genomic DNA was the template for this profiling. TCRdb analysed the reads with MiXCR anew, one entry per CDR3 protein. This table holds approximately 190,000 distinct CDR3 sequences, 48% found once. Patients included in sequencing had previously demonstrated CD8+CD57+ cell expansion by flow cytometry. The TCR originated in a human donor with aplastic anemia. Sequencing was performed on sorted CD4+, CD8+, or CD8+CD57+ T cells (not recorded which) from PBMCs. V and J are TRBV7-8 and TRBJ2-2, with TRBD2 as a possible D gene (5 bases). CDR3 DNA sequence: TGTGCCAGCAGCTTAAGACTGAGAAAGTCGAACACCGGGGAGCTGCTTTTT. It codes for CASSLRLRKSNTGELLF.